The next 32 T cell receptor beta chains were all read from a single sample in a study of response to subunit inactivated influenza vaccine. TCRdb itself ran the RT-PCR reads through MiXCR, one entry per CDR3 protein. The sample has over 650,000 distinct CDR3 sequences, about a fifth seen once. Source: PBMCs from blood, taken 5 days after vaccination. The receptor source for this set is a man aged 50-59 years who received an inactivated influenza vaccine.

The chain recombines TRBV10-3 with TRBJ2-2, with D possibly TRBD1 on 6 matching bases. Deletions cut 8 bases from V and 1 base from J, with 8 bases between. Germline assignment: CDR1 ENHRY and CDR2 SYGVKD. The CDR3 length is 13 residues. The CDR3 nucleotides are TGTGCCATCGGACAGCTGAACACCGGGGAGCTGTTTTTT. This sequence encodes CAIGQLNTGELFF.

This chain connects TRBV27 to TRBJ2-5; TRBD2 is a possible D gene (6 bases). CDR3 size: 14 residues. V shed 3 bases and J shed 5 bases, with 13 bases lying between them. Germline CDR1 reads MNHEY; CDR2 reads SMNVEV (reference sequence). CDR3 sequence reads: CASSFSRGLETQYF. CDR3 DNA sequence: TGTGCCAGCAGTTTTTCGCGGGGCCTGGAGACCCAGTACTTC.

J is TRBJ2-5 and V is TRBV13; TRBD2 matches 7 bases. The V and J ends lost 2 bases and 3 bases, in that order; junction bases with no gene match: 3. The germline V gene encodes CDR1 PRHDT and CDR2 FYEKMQ (reference sequence). The CDR3 has 14 amino acids. DNA for the CDR3: TGTGCCAGCAGCTTACGGAGCGGGAAAGAGACCCAGTACTTC. It yields the protein CASSLRSGKETQYF.

This clonotype was counted at least ten times. The chain couples TRBV12-3 or TRBV12-4 to TRBJ1-6, with TRBD1 identical over 8 bases. J gave up 10 bases and V 6 bases, and 8 bases lay outside the gene matches. The CDR3 spans 14 residues. The CDR3 reads CASSLTGGGSPLHF. The CDR3 DNA is TGTGCCAGCAGCCTCACAGGGGGTGGATCACCCCTCCACTTT.

This chain links TRBV4-1 with TRBJ2-3; 8 bases map to TRBD1. Germline CDR1 reads MGHRA; CDR2 reads YSYEKL. This CDR3 region has 16 residues. The V and J ends lost 1 base and 4 bases, in that order; junction bases with no gene match: 7. As DNA, the CDR3 is TGCGCCAGCAGCCAAGGGGCAGGGGGCCTCGCAGATACGCAGTATTTT. Residues: CASSQGAGGLADTQYF.

The chain recombines TRBV7-9 with TRBJ1-1; no clear D gene. The CDR3 is made up of 15 amino acids. From germline, CDR1 is SEHNR and CDR2 FQNEAQ (reference sequence). V dropped 0 bases and J dropped 5 bases, with 13 bases sitting between them. CDR3 DNA: TGTGCCAGCAGCTTAGCGAGTGGCCTCCATACTGAAGCTTTCTTT. It specifies CASSLASGLHTEAFF.

This clonotype occurred many times. The chain is built from TRBV12-3 or TRBV12-4 and TRBJ2-7; the match to TRBD2 covers 8 bases. The CDR3 contains 13 residues. After removal of 5 bases from V and 5 bases from J, the junction contained 5 bases not matched to a gene. The DNA of the CDR3 is TGTGCCAGCAGTAGCGGGAGTTTCGACGAGCAGTACTTC. It translates to CASSSGSFDEQYF.

This clonotype was detected a few times. This chain uses TRBV24-1 with TRBJ2-1; TRBD1 or TRBD2 may be the D gene (5 bases each). The V gene's germline CDR1 is KGHDR and CDR2 SFDVKD. Trimming shortened V by 2 bases and J by 2 bases, and 15 bases separated the two germline ends. The CDR3 is made up of 17 amino acids. The DNA of the CDR3 is TGTGCCACCAGTGATTCCGGGGACCTTTCAGCCTACAATGAGCAGTTCTTC. Its protein is CATSDSGDLSAYNEQFF.

This clonotype occurred a few times. V is TRBV7-9 and J is TRBJ2-1; TRBD1 aligns across 7 bases. Germline-derived CDR1 and CDR2 are SEHNR and FQNEAQ (reference sequence). The J segment lost 2 bases and the V segment lost 5 bases, leaving 12 bases of the junction unmatched. The CDR3 is 17 residues long. For the CDR3, the DNA is TGTGCCAGCAGCCACGACAGGGATCGAAACCCCTACAATGAGCAGTTCTTC. The encoded protein is CASSHDRDRNPYNEQFF.

This clonotype has more than one count but fewer than ten. CDR3 region: CSVELRLAGVYEQYF. CDR3 nucleotide sequence: TGCAGCGTTGAACTACGACTAGCGGGAGTCTACGAGCAGTACTTC. The chain has TRBV29-1 and TRBJ2-7; 12 nucleotides line up with TRBD2. V lost 2 bases and J lost 3; bases outside the gene matches: 5. Germline V CDR1 and CDR2: SQVTM, ANQGSEA. The CDR3 length is 15 residues.

In this sample, this clonotype turned up a few times. The CDR3 nucleotides are TGTGCCAGCAGTTTAGGGAGGAAACTCCAAGAGACCCAGTACTTC. Its protein product is CASSLGRKLQETQYF. The chain recombines TRBV12-3 or TRBV12-4 with TRBJ2-5; maybe TRBD2 (5 bases). The CDR3 runs 15 residues. The V end was cut by 1 base, the J end by 1 base, with 10 bases between.

The sample holds one count of this clonotype. The chain uses TRBV7-9 and TRBJ2-1; maybe TRBD2 (5 bases). Per the germline V gene, CDR1 is SEHNR and CDR2 is FQNEAQ (reference sequence). V lost 3 bases, J lost 6 bases, and 9 bases lay in between. CDR3 length: 13 amino acids. The DNA for the CDR3 is TGTGCCAGCAGCTTCACTAGTTTCAATGAGCAGTTCTTC. It yields the protein CASSFTSFNEQFF.

The chain couples TRBV2 to TRBJ1-5; D unresolved. This CDR3 is built from 14 residues. V was cut by 4 bases and J by 4 bases, with 11 bases left in between. In germline, CDR1 is SNHLY, CDR2 FYNNEI. Here the CDR3 reads CASSGLAQNQPQHF. The CDR3 nucleotides read TGTGCCAGCAGTGGATTGGCTCAAAATCAGCCCCAGCATTTT.

This clonotype was detected a few times. This chain's CDR3 is CASSSPGLYEQYF. The CDR3 DNA reads TGTGCCAGCAGCTCTCCTGGCCTCTACGAGCAGTACTTC. The gene calls are TRBV7-2 and TRBJ2-7; D is unclear. The CDR3 is made up of 13 amino acids. CDR1 is SGHTA and CDR2 is FQGNSA in the germline V gene. V was cut by 4 bases and J by 3 bases, with 10 bases left in between. The full variable domain, its missing parts supplied by reference TRBV7-2 and TRBJ2-7, is GAGVSQSPSNKVTEKGKDVELRCDPISGHTALYWYRQSLGQGLEFLIYFQGNSAPDKSGLPSDRFSAERTGGSVSTLTIQRTQQEDSAVYLCASSSPGLYEQYFGPGTRLTVT.

V gene TRBV28 combines with J gene TRBJ2-5, with 8 bases that match TRBD1. The CDR3 runs 14 residues. J lost 1 base, V lost 9 bases, and 7 bases had no gene match. Per germline, CDR1 MDHEN and CDR2 SYDVKM. CDR3 sequence: CASVLTGAQETQYF. DNA for the CDR3: TGTGCCAGTGTTTTGACAGGGGCCCAAGAGACCCAGTACTTC.

This rearrangement joins TRBV5-6 to TRBJ1-6; D is undetermined. The CDR3 covers 19 residues. The germline V and J ends were trimmed by 0 bases and 0 bases, with 16 bases remaining between them. Germline CDR1 is SGHDT and CDR2 is YYEEEE. The DNA for the CDR3 is TGTGCCAGCAGCTTGGTAAACAGACTGAGAAGCTCCTATAATTCACCCCTCCACTTT. Translating gives CASSLVNRLRSSYNSPLHF.

This clonotype has ten or more counts. This rearrangement joins TRBV12-3 or TRBV12-4 to TRBJ2-3, with 8 bases aligning to TRBD1. CDR3 length equals 15 residues. Unmatched junction bases numbered 9, after V lost 6 bases and J lost 4 bases. CDR3 nucleotide sequence: TGTGCCAGCAGACAGGGACAGGCACAATCAGATACGCAGTATTTT. Its protein is CASRQGQAQSDTQYF.

This rearrangement joins TRBV28 to TRBJ1-1, with 7 bases fitting TRBD1. The CDR3 is made up of 15 amino acids. J gave up 1 base and V 0 bases, and 2 bases lay outside the gene matches. Germline V lookup: CDR1 MDHEN, CDR2 SYDVKM. The CDR3 DNA reads TGTGCCAGCAGTTTATGGGCAGGGGGGAACACTGAAGCTTTCTTT. It codes for CASSLWAGGNTEAFF.

V usage is TRBV4-3 and J usage is TRBJ1-5; maybe TRBD1 (5 bases). The germline V gene has CDR1 LGHNA and CDR2 YSLEER. Trimming took 4 bases from V and 0 from J, leaving 13 bases between them. The length of the CDR3 is 16 residues. The DNA of the CDR3 is TGCGCCAGCAGCCCGCAGCGGGGGGTTAGCAATCAGCCCCAGCATTTT. Amino acid sequence: CASSPQRGVSNQPQHF.

This clonotype has just a few counts. CDR3 loop: CSARDWHRSTDTQYF. CDR3 nucleotides: TGCAGTGCTAGAGATTGGCACAGAAGCACAGATACGCAGTATTTT. The V gene is TRBV20-1, the J gene TRBJ2-3; D is unresolved. Germline V CDR1 and CDR2: DFQATT, SNEGSKA (reference sequence). The CDR3 is 15 amino acids. V lost 0 bases, J lost 0 bases, and 10 bases lay in between.

This chain connects TRBV19 to TRBJ2-4; D may match TRBD1 or TRBD2 (5 bases each). CDR3 length equals 14 residues. V lost 4 bases, J lost 7 bases, and 14 bases lay in between. Germline V gene lookup returns CDR1 LNHDA and CDR2 SQIVND (reference sequence). The CDR3 nucleotides read TGTGCCAGTAGTAGCCAGGGACGAGTCAACATTCAGTACTTC. Encoded protein: CASSSQGRVNIQYF.

This clonotype was seen repeatedly, ten times or more. The CDR3 reads CSARGVSFPSYEQYF. DNA for the CDR3: TGCAGTGCTAGGGGGGTGAGCTTTCCCTCCTACGAGCAGTACTTC. The rearrangement joins TRBV20-1 to TRBJ2-7, with D possibly being TRBD1 or TRBD2 (5 bases each). The germline gives CDR1 DFQATT, CDR2 SNEGSKA (reference sequence). Trimming removed 3 bases at V and 0 bases at J, with 15 bases between. There are 15 residues in the CDR3.

This clonotype showed up just a few times. The V and J genes are TRBV20-1 and TRBJ1-5; D remains unclear. Deletions cut 0 bases from V and 7 bases from J, with 16 bases between. Germline V gives CDR1 DFQATT, CDR2 SNEGSKA (reference sequence). CDR3 size: 15 residues. CDR3 in amino acids: CSARDLLGTQQPQHF. The CDR3 DNA is TGCAGTGCTAGAGATTTACTCGGAACCCAACAGCCCCAGCATTTT.

This clonotype was seen a few times. The chain's CDR3 is CASSGTGGDTQYF. CDR3 nucleotide sequence: TGTGCCAGCAGTGGGACAGGGGGAGATACGCAGTATTTT. This rearrangement joins TRBV6-1 to TRBJ2-3; 10 bases map to TRBD1. Germline V gene lookup returns CDR1 MNHNS and CDR2 SASEGT. V shed 4 bases, J shed 5 bases, and the junction held 0 bases outside the gene matches. The CDR3 runs 13 residues.

CDR3: CASSEAGTSVDEQFF. In DNA form, the CDR3 reads TGTGCCAGCAGTGAAGCGGGGACTAGCGTCGATGAGCAGTTCTTC. The chain has TRBV6-1 and TRBJ2-1; 10 bases are shared with TRBD2. Trimming at V came to 0 bases and at J to 8 bases, leaving 4 bases not matched to a gene. Germline CDR1 and CDR2: MNHNS and SASEGT. The CDR3 length is 15 residues.

The chain couples TRBV9 to TRBJ2-2; D may be TRBD1 (6 bases). This CDR3 region has 15 residues. In germline, CDR1 is SGDLS, CDR2 YYNGEE. The V and J ends lost 0 bases and 6 bases respectively, with 12 bases between them. For the CDR3, the DNA is TGTGCCAGCAGCGTAGAACCAGGGGCCGCCGGGGAGCTGTTTTTT. As protein: CASSVEPGAAGELFF. The variable domain in full, with the rest retrieved from reference TRBV9 and TRBJ2-2, is DSGVTQTPKHLITATGQRVTLRCSPRSGDLSVYWYQQSLDQGLQFLIQYYNGEERAKGNILERFSAQQFPDLHSELNLSSLELGDSALYFCASSVEPGAAGELFFGEGSRLTVL.

This clonotype has just a few counts. The chain is built from TRBV5-6 and TRBJ2-6; no definite D call. The CDR3 loop spans 16 amino acids. Germline values: CDR1 SGHDT, CDR2 YYEEEE. V lost 6 bases and J 4 bases, leaving 17 bases between the germline ends. The CDR3 nucleotides are TGTGCCAGCACACCTCAAGGGATTATAGGGGCCAACGTCCTGACTTTC. This gives the protein CASTPQGIIGANVLTF.

V usage is TRBV7-9 and J usage is TRBJ2-3; a possible D gene is TRBD1 (5 bases). The CDR3 consists of 15 residues. With 1 base removed from V and 4 bases from J, the gap between germline ends came to 12 bases. The germline gives CDR1 SEHNR, CDR2 FQNEAQ (reference sequence). Here the CDR3 reads CASSLGFRDADTQYF. The CDR3, as DNA: TGTGCCAGCAGCTTAGGCTTCAGGGATGCAGATACGCAGTATTTT.

V is TRBV6-2 or TRBV6-3 and J is TRBJ2-1; D gene ambiguous. The V end lost 5 bases, the J end lost 0 bases, and 14 bases lay between the germline ends. The CDR3 consists of 16 residues. CDR1 is MNHEY, CDR2 SVGEGT, per germline. Written as DNA, the CDR3 is TGTGCCAGCAGTAACCGGACGGTTAGCTCCTACAATGAGCAGTTCTTC. Its protein is CASSNRTVSSYNEQFF.

This clonotype was picked up many times. V is TRBV20-1 and J is TRBJ2-2; 9 bases are a match to TRBD2. CDR1 DFQATT and CDR2 SNEGSKA come from the germline V gene (reference sequence). This CDR3 region has 16 residues. Trimming removed 0 bases from V and 2 bases from J; junction bases left unmatched: 4. Here the CDR3 DNA reads TGCAGTGCTAGAGATAGGCTAGCGGGAAACACCGGGGAGCTGTTTTTT. Amino acids: CSARDRLAGNTGELFF.

This clonotype occurred many times. This chain connects TRBV11-2 to TRBJ1-5, with 8 bases matching TRBD1. Germline lookup yields CDR1 SGHAT and CDR2 FQNNGV. Unmatched junction bases numbered 2, after V lost 4 bases and J lost 9 bases. The CDR3 sequence is 12 residues long. The CDR3 protein is CASSSTGGPQHF. CDR3 coding DNA: TGTGCCAGCAGCTCCACAGGGGGGCCCCAGCATTTT. The full variable domain, rest sourced from reference TRBV11-2 and TRBJ1-5, is EAGVAQSPRYKIIEKRQSVAFWCNPISGHATLYWYQQILGQGPKLLIQFQNNGVVDDSQLPKDRFSAERLKGVDSTLKIQPAKLEDSAVYLCASSSTGGPQHFGDGTRLSIL.

The count of this clonotype is one. The chain combines TRBV29-1 with TRBJ2-5; TRBD2 matches at 10 bases. CDR1 is SQVTM and CDR2 is ANQGSEA in the germline V gene. Trimming at V came to 8 bases and at J to 5 bases, leaving 8 bases not matched to a gene. The length of the CDR3 is 13 residues. The CDR3: CSFLAGGGETQYF. The CDR3 DNA reads TGCAGCTTCTTAGCGGGAGGTGGGGAGACCCAGTACTTC.